This passage covers 2 T cell receptor beta chains from one sample sequenced in a study of T-cell memory formation after mild COVID-19. TCRdb re-called the 5' RACE reads through MiXCR, storing one row per CDR3 protein. In the table there are just over 200,000 distinct CDR3 sequences, roughly 10% of which are singletons. Sequenced sample: PBMCs or a T cell subset sorted from them (not recorded which). The source is a man younger than 35 who had mild COVID-19 (a few samples of this study predate the infection). Cell type and time point are not known.

This clonotype was observed many times. The chain joins TRBV6-6 to TRBJ2-3, with TRBD2 matching 13 bases. Trimming took 4 bases from V and 3 from J; bases not matched to a gene: 7. CDR3 length equals 17 residues. In germline, CDR1 is MNHNY, CDR2 SVGAGI (reference sequence). In nucleotides, the CDR3 is TGTGCCAGCAGTTCCAGACTAGCGGGGGGCGCAACAGATACGCAGTATTTT. Encoded protein: CASSSRLAGGATDTQYF.

This clonotype was seen ten or more times. This chain joins TRBV7-2 and TRBJ2-2; D not certain. V was shortened by 0 bases and J by 2 bases, with 7 bases between the two germline ends. The CDR3 totals 15 residues. Germline CDR1 reads SGHTA; CDR2 reads FQGNSA. The CDR3 region has the DNA TGTGCCAGCAGCTTAGCGAACAGAAACACCGGGGAGCTGTTTTTT. This translates into CASSLANRNTGELFF.